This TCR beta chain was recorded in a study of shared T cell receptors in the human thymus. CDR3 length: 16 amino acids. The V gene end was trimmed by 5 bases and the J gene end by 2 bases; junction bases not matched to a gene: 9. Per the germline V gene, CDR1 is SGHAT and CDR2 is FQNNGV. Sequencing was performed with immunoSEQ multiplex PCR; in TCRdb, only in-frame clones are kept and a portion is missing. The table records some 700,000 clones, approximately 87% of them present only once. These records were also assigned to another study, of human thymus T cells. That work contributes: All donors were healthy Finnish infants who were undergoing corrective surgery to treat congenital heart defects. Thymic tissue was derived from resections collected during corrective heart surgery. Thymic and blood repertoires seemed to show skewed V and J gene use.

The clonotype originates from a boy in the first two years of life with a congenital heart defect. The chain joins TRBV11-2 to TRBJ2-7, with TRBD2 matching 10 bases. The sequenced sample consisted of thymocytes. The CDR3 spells CASSGAGTSDAYEQYF. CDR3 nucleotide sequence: TGTGCCAGCAGCGGCGCCGGGACTAGCGACGCCTACGAGCAGTACTTC.